This TCR beta chain came from a study of blood T cells in healthy people across ages. Study findings and constraints: As age increased, TCR beta diversity per million T cells fell in a roughly linear fashion.

PCR was performed a second time for about 7 to 12 cycles using a sample-barcoded 5' primer and a J-beta primer mix. MiXCR, run by TCRdb on the 5' RACE reads, gives a single entry per CDR3 protein. The table records about 1.8 million distinct CDR3 sequences, roughly 50% of them present only once. The CDR3 has 16 amino acids. Germline V CDR1 and CDR2: LGHNA, YSLEER. Trimming cost V 1 base and J 0 bases, with 13 bases left between them. Regarding this clonotype: The target antigen is unknown.

The source is a woman between 35 and 50 years old in good health. Specimen: blood. This chain uses TRBV4-3 with TRBJ2-7; possibly TRBD1 for D (6 bases). The CDR3 reads CASSQVSGGGSYEQYF. As DNA, the CDR3 is TGCGCCAGCAGCCAAGTTAGTGGGGGCGGCTCCTACGAGCAGTACTTC.